Listed here are 9 T cell receptor beta chains from one sample, sequenced in a study of cytomegalovirus exposure and HLA in healthy donors (dated by TCRdb to 2015 to 2018). The library was obtained by the immunoSEQ multiplex PCR assay. The multiplex PCR relied on a mix of 60 forward primers for TCR Vbeta segments and 13 reverse primers for TCR Jbeta segments. The table comes from immuneACCESS by way of TCRdb, which keeps in-frame sequences with V and J called. Part of the clones is missing from these tables; in studies checked, under half for an unresolved V gene and the rest for unknown reasons. The sample includes some 150,000 clones, with roughly 79% observed a single time. The ten largest clones capture less than 15% of the sample. Sequencing was done on a sample of PBMCs. The receptors were sampled from a woman in her fifties or sixties in good health and CMV-seronegative.

As DNA, the CDR3 is TGTGCCAGTAGTACTCGGACAGGGTACTATGGCTACACCTTC. This gives the protein CASSTRTGYYGYTF. This sequence joins TRBV19 and TRBJ1-2, with 8 bases that match TRBD1. V trimming: 4 bases; J trimming: 3 bases; junction bases outside the gene matches: 4. The germline V gene encodes CDR1 LNHDA and CDR2 SQIVND (reference sequence). This CDR3 has 14 residues.

This clone was seen only once. This rearrangement joins TRBV5-6 to TRBJ1-3, with D possibly TRBD1 on 6 matching bases. The CDR3 is made up of 13 amino acids. The V end was cut by 4 bases, the J end by 9 bases, with 14 bases between. Per germline, CDR1 SGHDT and CDR2 YYEEEE. The CDR3 protein is CASSPGQLGTIYF. Here the CDR3 DNA reads TGTGCCAGCAGCCCTGGACAGCTCGGCACCATATATTTT.

This rearrangement joins TRBV30 to TRBJ1-6, with 8 nucleotides matching TRBD1. V shed 4 bases, J shed 9 bases, and the junction held 8 bases outside the gene matches. Per germline, CDR1 GTSNPN and CDR2 SVGIG (reference sequence). The CDR3 loop spans 14 amino acids. The CDR3 DNA reads TGTGCCTGGATGAGGACAGGGAATGGTTCACCCCTCCACTTT. Translation gives CAWMRTGNGSPLHF.

The chain carries TRBV10-3 and TRBJ2-5; 9 bases fit TRBD2. Germline V gene sequence: CDR1 ENHRY, CDR2 SYGVKD. Trimming cost V 5 bases and J 2 bases; bases outside gene matches: 6. The CDR3 consists of 15 residues. The CDR3 protein is CAISSGTSRQETQYF. CDR3 nucleotides: TGTGCCATCAGTTCCGGGACTAGCCGACAAGAGACCCAGTACTTC.

This clone was picked up a small number of times. The chain links TRBV2 to TRBJ2-1; D may be TRBD1 (6 bases). CDR3 length: 15 amino acids. Germline V lookup: CDR1 SNHLY, CDR2 FYNNEI. V shed 6 bases and J shed 7 bases, with 19 bases lying between them. DNA of the CDR3: TGTGCCAGCAGCGGACAGTTAATGGACCGGAATGAGCAGTTCTTC. This encodes CASSGQLMDRNEQFF.

This clone was seen a single time. The chain is built from TRBV5-4 and TRBJ2-3; the D is unclear. Trimming removed 0 bases at V and 7 bases at J, with 6 bases between. Germline CDR1 SGHNT, CDR2 YYREEE (reference sequence). CDR3 length: 12 residues. The CDR3 loop reads CASSLDSYTQYF. DNA of the CDR3: TGTGCCAGCAGCTTGGACTCTTATACGCAGTATTTT.

This clone was recorded at least ten times. The chain is built from TRBV6-4 and TRBJ1-6; D is perhaps TRBD1 (5 bases). V was cut by 6 bases and J by 1 base, with 7 bases left in between. CDR1 is MRHNA, CDR2 SNTAGT, per germline. The CDR3 extends over 14 amino acids. In DNA, the CDR3 is TGTGCCAGCAGGGACACTTCCTATAATTCACCCCTCCACTTT. It specifies CASRDTSYNSPLHF.

The chain uses TRBV27 and TRBJ2-2, with 8 bases aligning to TRBD2. The junction had 2 bases not matched to a gene; V was cut back by 6 bases and J by 5 bases. The germline V gene encodes CDR1 MNHEY and CDR2 SMNVEV (reference sequence). This CDR3 is built from 13 residues. The DNA for the CDR3 is TGTGCCAGCAGGCGGGGGGAGACCGGGGAGCTGTTTTTT. Translating it yields CASRRGETGELFF.

V gene TRBV13 combines with J gene TRBJ2-7, with D tentatively TRBD2 (5 bases). The CDR3 has 13 residues. Per the germline V gene, CDR1 is PRHDT and CDR2 is FYEKMQ (reference sequence). V was trimmed by 4 bases and J by 4 bases, leaving 11 bases between them. The CDR3 DNA reads TGTGCCAGCAGCTCTAGGAGGAGTTACGAGCAGTACTTC. This translates into CASSSRRSYEQYF.